The T cell receptor (beta chain) described here comes from a study of T cell repertoires in cytomegalovirus infection. Study-level points and caveats: Individuals carrying CMV plus the relevant HLA were identified by cumulative frequency of public TCR beta families. CMV-specific HLA-C-restricted TCR beta clonotypes dominated the ex vivo response.

CDR1 is MDHEN, CDR2 SYDVKM, per germline. V was cut by 3 bases and J by 3 bases, with 14 bases left in between. CDR3 length: 15 amino acids. Note on this clonotype: Antigen specificity is unknown.

Each CDR3 protein is one row after TCRdb ran MiXCR on the reads. The table lists around 630,000 distinct CDR3 sequences, 20% to 30% of them singletons. The chain couples TRBV28 to TRBJ1-1; D ambiguous. Sequenced input: CD8+ T cells from PBMCs. This clonotype was sampled from a human donor in good health (CMV status not recorded). Some clones in this sample may be carry-over from other donors' samples. DNA of the CDR3: TGTGCCAGCAGTTTCCCCCCCACAGACTACACTGAAGCTTTCTTT. It yields the protein CASSFPPTDYTEAFF.